The 24 T cell receptor beta chains reported below all come from one sample, sequenced in a study of T cells in Graves' hyperthyroidism and ophthalmopathy. TCR beta CDR3 regions were amplified from RNA transcripts. HTBI primers were the set used in a first-round RT-PCR of the TCR CDR3. TCRdb processed the multiplex PCR reads anew with MiXCR; each CDR3 protein has one entry. The sample shows about 690,000 distinct CDR3 sequences, approximately 15% of them seen only once. Source material: blood. These receptors originate from a man between 45 and 60 years old with Graves' hyperthyroidism.

This chain connects TRBV7-9 to TRBJ2-7, with D possibly being TRBD1 (6 bases). CDR3 length equals 16 residues. Per the germline V gene, CDR1 is SEHNR and CDR2 is FQNEAQ (reference sequence). Deletions cut 4 bases from V and 2 bases from J, with 18 bases between. Here the CDR3 reads CASSSPRTASPYEQYF. For the CDR3, the DNA is TGTGCCAGCAGCTCCCCCAGGACAGCCTCCCCCTACGAGCAGTACTTC.

The V and J genes are TRBV7-2 and TRBJ2-5; TRBD2 aligns across 8 bases. Looked up from germline, CDR1 is SGHTA and CDR2 is FQGNSA. V trimming: 5 bases; J trimming: 9 bases; junction bases outside the gene matches: 17. This CDR3 comprises 16 residues. For the CDR3, the DNA is TGTGCCAGCAGCCCCACCCTGAGCGGGCCCGGGAGGGCCCAGTACTTC. Protein sequence: CASSPTLSGPGRAQYF.

This clonotype appeared many times. The chain couples TRBV7-9 to TRBJ2-1; D is unresolved. V was shortened by 5 bases and J by 6 bases, with 17 bases between the two germline ends. CDR1 is SEHNR, CDR2 FQNEAQ, per germline (reference sequence). There are 15 residues in the CDR3. Written as DNA, the CDR3 is TGTGCCAGCAGCCTCGGACGGCATCTCTCCAATGAGCAGTTCTTC. It specifies CASSLGRHLSNEQFF.

Only a few counts were recorded for this clonotype. The chain recombines TRBV4-1 with TRBJ1-1; no firm D call. CDR1 and CDR2 from the germline V gene are MGHRA and YSYEKL. The length of the CDR3 is 14 residues. Trimming took off 6 bases at V and 5 bases at J, with 16 bases between the two ends. The CDR3 nucleotides read TGCGCCAGCAGACACCCGCCCCGGGGTACTGAAGCTTTCTTT. It encodes CASRHPPRGTEAFF.

This clonotype was counted between two and nine times. The chain is built from TRBV6-1 and TRBJ1-1; a possible D gene is TRBD1 (5 bases). The germline CDR1 and CDR2 sequences are MNHNS and SASEGT. The CDR3 has 17 amino acids. V shed 5 bases and J shed 0 bases, with 19 bases lying between them. The DNA for the CDR3 is TGTGCCAGCAGTTCTCGGACAAGGGAAAGACTGAACACTGAAGCTTTCTTT. Its translation is CASSSRTRERLNTEAFF.

This chain links TRBV7-3 with TRBJ2-5; 14 bases line up with TRBD2. The germline V gene has CDR1 SGHTA and CDR2 FQGTGA. The V and J ends lost 5 bases and 3 bases, in that order; junction bases with no gene match: 5. The CDR3 totals 16 residues. The CDR3 loop reads CASSGPGLAGEETQYF. The CDR3 region has the DNA TGTGCCAGCAGCGGGCCGGGACTAGCGGGAGAAGAGACCCAGTACTTC.

This clonotype showed up many times. The J gene is TRBJ1-4, the V gene TRBV24-1, with D unclear. The CDR3 spans 15 residues. The V gene lost 4 bases and the J gene lost 7 bases, with 15 bases spanning the gap. CDR1 is KGHDR and CDR2 is SFDVKD in the germline V gene. The CDR3 DNA follows: TGTGCCACCAGTGACCCTAGAAGCGGTGGTGAAAAACTGTTTTTT. Its protein is CATSDPRSGGEKLFF.

This clonotype was seen at least ten times. The V gene is TRBV10-1, the J gene TRBJ2-1; 10 positions match TRBD2. This CDR3 has 15 residues. CDR1 and CDR2 from the germline V gene are WNHNN and SYGVQD (reference sequence). J was trimmed by 10 bases and V by 0 bases; bases with no gene match: 6. The CDR3 nucleotides read TGCGCCAGCAGTGAGTCCATAGCGGGAGGCGGAGAGCAGTTCTTC. This gives the protein CASSESIAGGGEQFF.

This clonotype appeared a few times. This chain connects TRBV27 to TRBJ2-2; D call uncertain. V was pared by 7 bases and J by 9 bases, with 12 bases between. CDR1 is MNHEY, CDR2 SMNVEV, per germline (reference sequence). The CDR3 loop spans 12 amino acids. The CDR3: CASTDNPRELFF. The CDR3 DNA sequence: TGTGCCAGCACAGACAACCCCCGGGAGCTGTTTTTT.

This clonotype was counted at least ten times. The chain carries TRBV19 and TRBJ1-6, with no clear D. The CDR3 is 14 residues long. Germline-derived CDR1 and CDR2 are LNHDA and SQIVND (reference sequence). The germline V and J ends were trimmed by 7 bases and 8 bases, with 15 bases remaining between them. The CDR3 coding sequence is TGTGCCAGTACGGTGTGGGGTGGGGATTCACCCCTCCACTTT. Protein: CASTVWGGDSPLHF.

This clonotype was observed once. The chain combines TRBV5-1 with TRBJ2-2; the D is unclear. This CDR3 spans 14 amino acids. V dropped 4 bases and J dropped 6 bases, with 13 bases sitting between them. The germline V gene has CDR1 SGHRS and CDR2 YFSETQ. The CDR3 sequence is CASSLAARSGELFF. The CDR3, as DNA: TGCGCCAGCAGCCTGGCAGCCAGGTCCGGGGAGCTGTTTTTT.

The table lists this clonotype with many counts. This chain uses TRBV28 with TRBJ2-7, with 14 bases that match TRBD2. This CDR3 spans 15 amino acids. Germline CDR1 and CDR2: MDHEN and SYDVKM. V shed 4 bases and J 5 bases; nucleotides not matched to a gene: 4. The CDR3 sequence is CASSSGLAGANEQYF. For the CDR3, the DNA is TGTGCCAGCAGTTCGGGACTAGCGGGAGCTAACGAGCAGTACTTC.

Concerning this clonotype: A junction end diverges from the germline sequence, so it may reflect a read error. This chain links TRBV18 with TRBJ2-2, with 10 bases that match TRBD2. Germline V gene lookup returns CDR1 KGHSH and CDR2 LQKENI. The CDR3 totals 15 residues. The CDR3 sequence: CASSQLAGYTGEVFF. The CDR3 nucleotides are TGTGCCAGCTCGCAACTAGCGGGGTACACCGGGGAGGTGTTTTTT. Together with reference TRBV18 and TRBJ2-2, the CDR3 gives the full variable domain: NAGVMQNPRHLVRRRGQEARLRCSPMKGHSHVYWYRQLPEEGLKFMVYLQKENIIDESGMPKERFSAEFPKEGPSILRIQQVVRGDSAAYFCASSQLAGYTGEVFFGEGSRLTVL.

Regarding this clonotype: Just one base apart from a much larger clone, this may be a read error. The rearrangement uses TRBV6-9 and TRBJ2-7; D is undetermined. Trimming shortened V by 8 bases and J by 0 bases, and 14 bases separated the two germline ends. Germline V gene sequence: CDR1 MNHGY, CDR2 SVAAGI. The CDR3 covers 14 residues. The CDR3: CASGSSWGSYEQYF. In DNA form, the CDR3 reads TGTGCCAGCGGTTCCTCGTGGGGCTCCTACGAGCAGTACTTC.

The V gene is TRBV19, the J gene TRBJ2-3, with D unclear. Germline loops: CDR1 LNHDA, CDR2 SQIVND (reference sequence). V shed 4 bases and J shed 2 bases, with 7 bases lying between them. The CDR3 is made up of 13 amino acids. The CDR3 nucleotides are TGTGCCAGTAGTACCGTTCTCACAGATACGCAGTATTTT. It encodes CASSTVLTDTQYF.

This clonotype has ten or more counts. V gene TRBV12-3 or TRBV12-4 combines with J gene TRBJ1-1; tentative D call: TRBD1 (6 bases). The germline V and J ends were trimmed by 5 bases and 2 bases, with 15 bases remaining between them. The CDR3 sequence is 15 residues long. DNA of the CDR3: TGTGCCAGCAGTCCGTGGACAGAGATAAACACTGAAGCTTTCTTT. This codes for CASSPWTEINTEAFF.

This clonotype was counted between two and nine times. A much larger clone differs by one base, so this may be a read error. The V call is TRBV12-3 or TRBV12-4, the J call TRBJ2-7; D gene uncertain. CDR3 size: 12 residues. The CDR3 region has the DNA TGTACCAGCAGTCAGTTAGGGTACGAGCAGTACTTC. Translation: CTSSQLGYEQYF.

This clonotype was found many times. This rearrangement joins TRBV2 to TRBJ2-3; TRBD2 matches 7 bases. The CDR3 runs to 14 residues. CDR1 SNHLY and CDR2 FYNNEI come from the germline V gene. Unmatched junction bases numbered 7, after V lost 4 bases and J lost 6 bases. CDR3 bases: TGTGCCAGCAGTGCCCGACTAGCTGTGGATACGCAGTATTTT. Translated: CASSARLAVDTQYF.

This clonotype was recorded at least ten times. The chain is built from TRBV28 and TRBJ2-1, with 8 bases matching TRBD1. CDR3 length equals 14 residues. The V and J ends lost 2 bases and 10 bases, in that order; junction bases with no gene match: 7. Looked up from germline, CDR1 is MDHEN and CDR2 is SYDVKM. CDR3 region: CASSLGGTGREQFF. DNA for the CDR3: TGTGCCAGCAGTTTAGGTGGGACAGGTAGGGAGCAGTTCTTC. The entire variable domain, with the rest obtained from reference TRBV28 and TRBJ2-1, is as follows: DVKVTQSSRYLVKRTGEKVFLECVQDMDHENMFWYRQDPGLGLRLIYFSYDVKMKEKGDIPEGYSVSREKKERFSLILESASTNQTSMYLCASSLGGTGREQFFGPGTRLTVL.

This clonotype occurred a few times. The J gene is TRBJ2-2, the V gene TRBV24-1; 7 bases are a match to TRBD2. V trimming: 6 bases; J trimming: 2 bases; junction bases outside the gene matches: 5. The germline gives CDR1 KGHDR, CDR2 SFDVKD. CDR3 length: 15 residues. For the CDR3, the DNA is TGTGCCACCAGTTCCGGGGGGTCTAACACCGGGGAGCTGTTTTTT. Protein product: CATSSGGSNTGELFF.

This clonotype showed up just once. The genes are TRBV12-3 or TRBV12-4 and TRBJ2-4; 11 positions match TRBD2. The CDR3 totals 13 residues. With 7 bases clipped from V and 8 bases from J, the junction kept 4 bases outside the gene matches. The CDR3 DNA follows: TGTGCCAGCACGGAGACTAGCGGGGACATTCAGTACTTC. This codes for CASTETSGDIQYF.

This clonotype showed up just a few times. The chain joins TRBV12-3 or TRBV12-4 to TRBJ2-2; a weak D match, TRBD2 (5 bases). The CDR3 contains 14 residues. Trimming removed 2 bases at V and 6 bases at J, with 10 bases between. For the CDR3, the DNA is TGTGCCAGCAGTTTAAGCGGCCATTCCGGGGAGCTGTTTTTT. Its translation is CASSLSGHSGELFF.

This clonotype was seen repeatedly, ten times or more. V gene TRBV12-3 or TRBV12-4 combines with J gene TRBJ2-3, with unresolved D. With 3 bases removed from V and 4 bases from J, the gap between germline ends came to 14 bases. CDR3 size: 15 residues. CDR3 sequence reads: CASSFGDRAPDTQYF. For the CDR3, the DNA is TGTGCCAGCAGTTTTGGGGATAGGGCGCCAGATACGCAGTATTTT.

This clonotype has ten or more counts. J is TRBJ2-7 and V is TRBV20-1; no reliable D call. CDR1 and CDR2 (germline): DFQATT, SNEGSKA (reference sequence). This CDR3 region has 13 residues. V was clipped by 1 base and J by 2 bases, with 9 bases between them. The CDR3 sequence: CSARGIAAYEQYF. The CDR3 nucleotides are TGCAGTGCTAGAGGTATTGCAGCCTACGAGCAGTACTTC.